Presented here are 29 T cell receptor beta chains from one specimen sequenced in a study of blood T cell repertoires in COVID-19. The method was immunoSEQ multiplex PCR; TCRdb's version includes in-frame clones alone and lacks a portion of them. The sample yields around 280,000 clones, 85% seen once. Sequenced material: peripheral blood. These receptor sequences come from a woman aged 50 to 65 with active or convalescent COVID-19.

This clone was detected once. The CDR3 DNA reads as TGTGCCAGCAGTTTAAAGGGAGTCGCGGCCGAGCAGTACTTC. Translating it yields CASSLKGVAAEQYF. This sequence joins TRBV28 and TRBJ2-7; D might be TRBD2 (5 bases). Trimming cost V 2 bases and J 6 bases, with 14 bases left between them. CDR1 is MDHEN and CDR2 is SYDVKM in the germline V gene. The CDR3 is 14 amino acids.

V usage is TRBV30 and J usage is TRBJ2-3; 7 bases agree with TRBD2. CDR1 and CDR2 from the germline V gene are GTSNPN and SVGIG (reference sequence). The CDR3 is 15 residues long. Trimming cost V 4 bases and J 6 bases; bases outside gene matches: 13. The CDR3 here is CAWNPSAGAVDTQYF. The DNA for the CDR3 is TGTGCCTGGAACCCCTCGGCGGGAGCTGTGGATACGCAGTATTTT. The entire variable domain, with the rest obtained from reference TRBV30 and TRBJ2-3, is as follows: SQTIHQWPATLVQPVGSPLSLECTVEGTSNPNLYWYRQAAGRGLQLLFYSVGIGQISSEVPQNLSASRPQDRQFILSSKKLLLSDSGFYLCAWNPSAGAVDTQYFGPGTRLTVL.

The CDR3 region has the DNA TGTGCCAGTAGTATGAGGCGGAGGGCTAGCACAGATACGCAGTATTTT. This codes for CASSMRRRASTDTQYF. The chain employs TRBV19 and TRBJ2-3; TRBD2 is a possible D gene (6 bases). This CDR3 is 16 amino acids long. Germline CDR1 is LNHDA and CDR2 is SQIVND (reference sequence). Trimming left V 3 bases short and J 0 bases short, with 13 bases between.

The V call is TRBV28, the J call TRBJ1-5, with 8 bases lining up with TRBD1. Germline trimming cut 6 bases from V and 3 bases from J; bases unmatched to any gene: 16. The length of the CDR3 is 18 residues. Germline V gives CDR1 MDHEN, CDR2 SYDVKM. The CDR3 loop is CASSSRQGLGLNNQPQHF. CDR3 nucleotide sequence: TGTGCCAGCAGCTCTAGACAGGGGTTGGGTTTGAACAATCAGCCCCAGCATTTT. The full variable domain, its missing parts supplied by reference TRBV28 and TRBJ1-5, is DVKVTQSSRYLVKRTGEKVFLECVQDMDHENMFWYRQDPGLGLRLIYFSYDVKMKEKGDIPEGYSVSREKKERFSLILESASTNQTSMYLCASSSRQGLGLNNQPQHFGDGTRLSIL.

The chain couples TRBV24-1 to TRBJ2-1; TRBD2 matches 9 bases. Trimming took 9 bases from V and 9 from J; bases not matched to a gene: 14. The CDR3 length is 15 residues. From germline, CDR1 is KGHDR and CDR2 SFDVKD. The CDR3 coding sequence is TGTGCCACCTTACCGAGGCTAGCGGGAACCTCTGAGCAGTTCTTC. Its translation is CATLPRLAGTSEQFF.

This chain joins TRBV28 and TRBJ1-1; D is unclear. Trimming shortened V by 2 bases and J by 1 base, and 11 bases separated the two germline ends. Germline CDR1 and CDR2: MDHEN and SYDVKM. The CDR3 runs to 15 residues. The CDR3 sequence is CASSLMGRSNTEAFF. CDR3 nucleotide sequence: TGTGCCAGCAGTTTAATGGGCAGGTCGAACACTGAAGCTTTCTTT.

CDR3 amino acids: CAWSTPTGYEQYF. CDR3 bases: TGTGCCTGGAGTACACCTACAGGTTACGAGCAGTACTTC. The rearrangement joins TRBV30 to TRBJ2-7; the D gene is possibly TRBD1 (5 bases). The CDR3 consists of 13 residues. The ends were cut back, 2 bases at V and 4 bases at J, with 12 bases in the middle. Per germline, CDR1 GTSNPN and CDR2 SVGIG (reference sequence). Complete variable domain (other parts from reference TRBV30 and TRBJ2-7): SQTIHQWPATLVQPVGSPLSLECTVEGTSNPNLYWYRQAAGRGLQLLFYSVGIGQISSEVPQNLSASRPQDRQFILSSKKLLLSDSGFYLCAWSTPTGYEQYFGPGTRLTVT.

The rearrangement links TRBV28 to TRBJ2-7, with TRBD1 matching over 8 bases. CDR1 MDHEN and CDR2 SYDVKM come from the germline V gene. V was clipped by 4 bases and J by 3 bases; unmatched bases: 11. This CDR3 spans 16 amino acids. The chain's CDR3 is CASSSYDRGHFYEQYF. CDR3 DNA sequence: TGTGCCAGCAGTTCTTACGACAGGGGTCATTTCTACGAGCAGTACTTC.

J is TRBJ2-1 and V is TRBV5-1; D unclear. V was clipped by 0 bases and J by 8 bases, with 9 bases between them. The CDR3 totals 13 residues. Germline V gene data show CDR1 as SGHRS and CDR2 as YFSETQ. The DNA of the CDR3 is TGCGCCAGCAGCTTGGCCCTTCGTCATGAGCAGTTCTTC. It codes for CASSLALRHEQFF. The whole variable domain, remainder taken from reference TRBV5-1 and TRBJ2-1, is KAGVTQTPRYLIKTRGQQVTLSCSPISGHRSVSWYQQTPGQGLQFLFEYFSETQRNKGNFPGRFSGRQFSNSRSEMNVSTLELGDSALYLCASSLALRHEQFFGPGTRLTVL.

This sequence joins TRBV9 and TRBJ2-3; perhaps TRBD2 as D (5 bases). Germline V CDR1 and CDR2: SGDLS, YYNGEE. Trimming left V 0 bases short and J 9 bases short, with 5 bases between. The CDR3 covers 11 residues. The CDR3 is CASSVAGTQYF. In DNA, the CDR3 is TGTGCCAGCAGCGTAGCGGGAACGCAGTATTTT.

The CDR3 is CASTRAYGYTF. CDR3 sequence (DNA): TGTGCCAGCACCAGGGCCTATGGCTACACCTTC. This sequence joins TRBV6-5 and TRBJ1-2; perhaps TRBD1 as D (5 bases). Per the germline V gene, CDR1 is MNHEY and CDR2 is SVGAGI. The V and J ends lost 7 bases and 4 bases respectively, with 7 bases between them. This CDR3 has 11 residues.

J is TRBJ2-7 and V is TRBV29-1; D is possibly TRBD1 (6 bases). The CDR3 contains 13 residues. Per germline, CDR1 SQVTM and CDR2 ANQGSEA. V shed 4 bases and J shed 3 bases, with 13 bases lying between them. DNA of the CDR3: TGCAGCGTTGGGGACACTCACCACTACGAGCAGTACTTC. Encoded protein: CSVGDTHHYEQYF.

This chain uses TRBV28 with TRBJ2-1; 7 nucleotides agree with TRBD1. Germline CDR1 MDHEN, CDR2 SYDVKM. The CDR3 covers 14 residues. V lost 7 bases and J lost 4; bases outside the gene matches: 7. The DNA for the CDR3 is TGTGCCAGCACGGGGCCAGGGGGTTACAATGAGCAGTTCTTC. Translated: CASTGPGGYNEQFF.

CDR3 amino acids: CASSLDGNSPLHF. CDR3 bases: TGCGCCAGCAGCTTGGACGGTAATTCACCCCTCCACTTT. The chain combines TRBV5-1 with TRBJ1-6; D ambiguous. V was cut by 0 bases and J by 6 bases, with 4 bases left in between. The CDR3 length is 13 residues. Germline assignment: CDR1 SGHRS and CDR2 YFSETQ.

Ten or more counts support this clone. The rearrangement links TRBV7-9 to TRBJ2-1; possibly TRBD2 for D (5 bases). The CDR3 contains 15 residues. V was shortened by 0 bases and J by 10 bases, with 16 bases between the two germline ends. Germline CDR1 reads SEHNR; CDR2 reads FQNEAQ (reference sequence). The CDR3 region has the DNA TGTGCCAGCAGCTTAGCGTCACGGCCGGAGGAGGAGCAGTTCTTC. Translation: CASSLASRPEEEQFF. Filled out from reference TRBV7-9 and TRBJ2-1, the complete variable domain reads DTGVSQNPRHKITKRGQNVTFRCDPISEHNRLYWYRQTLGQGPEFLTYFQNEAQLEKSRLLSDRFSAERPKGSFSTLEIQRTEQGDSAMYLCASSLASRPEEEQFFGPGTRLTVL.

The J gene is TRBJ1-2, the V gene TRBV6-1; TRBD1 is a possible D gene (5 bases). CDR1 is MNHNS and CDR2 is SASEGT in the germline V gene. The ends were cut back, 3 bases at V and 12 bases at J, with 14 bases in the middle. The CDR3 loop spans 12 amino acids. CDR3 in DNA: TGTGCCAGCAGTGAGCTGGGAGGGGCACACACCTTC. Translated: CASSELGGAHTF.

CDR3 sequence reads: CATSDFGGTGEDEQFF. The CDR3 nucleotides are TGTGCCACCAGTGATTTCGGGGGGACAGGGGAGGATGAGCAGTTCTTC. J is TRBJ2-1 and V is TRBV24-1; TRBD1 aligns across 10 bases. V shed 1 base and J 8 bases; nucleotides not matched to a gene: 7. The germline gives CDR1 KGHDR, CDR2 SFDVKD. The CDR3 has 16 amino acids.

The V gene is TRBV6-5, the J gene TRBJ2-7; 8 nucleotides align to TRBD1. CDR1 MNHEY and CDR2 SVGAGI come from the germline V gene. Trimming at V came to 6 bases and at J to 3 bases, leaving 7 bases not matched to a gene. The CDR3 runs to 14 residues. For the CDR3, the DNA is TGTGCCAGCAGCACGGGACAGGCGGGCTACGAGCAGTACTTC. This codes for CASSTGQAGYEQYF.

The genes are TRBV4-2 and TRBJ2-7; 9 bases match TRBD1. In germline, CDR1 is LGHNA, CDR2 YNFKEQ. The CDR3 is 14 amino acids. Trimming at V came to 5 bases and at J to 7 bases, leaving 9 bases not matched to a gene. In DNA, the CDR3 is TGTGCCAGCAGCAGACGACAGGGGGTTGGAGAGCAGTACTTC. Translation: CASSRRQGVGEQYF.

The chain uses TRBV15 and TRBJ2-3; D gene uncertain. The V and J ends lost 0 bases and 4 bases respectively, with 5 bases between them. The CDR3 has 13 residues. Looked up from germline, CDR1 is LNHNV and CDR2 is YYDKDF (reference sequence). CDR3 DNA: TGTGCCACCAGCAGAGATCATGCAGATACGCAGTATTTT. As protein: CATSRDHADTQYF.

The chain is built from TRBV29-1 and TRBJ2-7; D perhaps matches TRBD1 (5 bases). Germline V gene lookup returns CDR1 SQVTM and CDR2 ANQGSEA. V lost 4 bases and J lost 5, with 12 bases in between. The CDR3 runs to 12 residues. The CDR3 sequence: CSVVSGFHEQYF. DNA of the CDR3: TGCAGCGTTGTGTCAGGGTTCCACGAGCAGTACTTC.

The genes are TRBV7-2 and TRBJ1-4; TRBD1 matches at 7 bases. Unmatched junction bases numbered 11, after V lost 5 bases and J lost 8 bases. CDR1 is SGHTA and CDR2 is FQGNSA in the germline V gene. This CDR3 is built from 15 residues. The CDR3 sequence: CASSRATGIREKLFF. DNA of the CDR3: TGTGCCAGCAGCCGGGCGACAGGGATTAGAGAAAAACTGTTTTTT.

The chain links TRBV7-9 to TRBJ1-5; D ambiguous. The germline CDR1 and CDR2 sequences are SEHNR and FQNEAQ (reference sequence). CDR3 size: 14 residues. Trimming took 1 base from V and 6 from J, leaving 10 bases between them. CDR3 loop: CASSLGRTGQPQHF. In DNA form, the CDR3 reads TGTGCCAGCAGCTTAGGGAGGACCGGTCAGCCCCAGCATTTT.

The gene calls are TRBV6-1 and TRBJ2-1, with 7 bases identical to TRBD2. Germline V gene data show CDR1 as MNHNS and CDR2 as SASEGT. The CDR3 is made up of 16 amino acids. J was trimmed by 4 bases and V by 0 bases; bases with no gene match: 6. As DNA, the CDR3 is TGTGCCAGCAGTGAAGCCCGCGGGAGTTATTACAATGAGCAGTTCTTC. Protein sequence: CASSEARGSYYNEQFF.

This clone was found once. The chain uses TRBV9 and TRBJ1-2; no clear D gene. Per the germline V gene, CDR1 is SGDLS and CDR2 is YYNGEE. V was shortened by 0 bases and J by 0 bases, with 15 bases between the two germline ends. The CDR3 spans 17 residues. CDR3 sequence: CASSVAAGREANYGYTF. The CDR3 nucleotides are TGTGCCAGCAGCGTAGCGGCAGGCCGGGAAGCTAACTATGGCTACACCTTC.

This clone is a singleton in its sample. CDR3 bases: TGCGCCAGCAGTGAGTCGCGTCAGGCGATCTATGGCTACACCTTC. Translation gives CASSESRQAIYGYTF. V usage is TRBV10-2 and J usage is TRBJ1-2, with D uncertain. Germline CDR1 WSHSY, CDR2 SAAADI. Trimming left V 0 bases short and J 4 bases short, with 12 bases between. The CDR3 consists of 15 residues.

The rearrangement joins TRBV5-4 to TRBJ2-1; 7 bases are a match to TRBD2. Germline values: CDR1 SGHNT, CDR2 YYREEE (reference sequence). V was pared by 4 bases and J by 9 bases, with 7 bases of the junction left unmatched. This CDR3 has 13 amino acids. The CDR3: CASSPSGTTEQFF. The CDR3 DNA reads TGTGCCAGCAGCCCCAGCGGGACTACTGAGCAGTTCTTC.

The chain uses TRBV29-1 and TRBJ2-3; TRBD2 matches 12 bases. V shed 0 bases and J 4 bases; nucleotides not matched to a gene: 5. The CDR3 covers 16 residues. The germline gives CDR1 SQVTM, CDR2 ANQGSEA. The CDR3 protein is CSVEEPTSGRPDTQYF. The CDR3 DNA reads TGCAGCGTTGAAGAGCCGACTAGCGGGAGACCAGATACGCAGTATTTT.

The V and J genes are TRBV25-1 and TRBJ2-3; tentative D call: TRBD2 (6 bases). CDR1 and CDR2 (germline): MGHDK, SYGVNS. The V gene lost 4 bases and the J gene lost 2 bases, with 13 bases spanning the gap. The CDR3 has 15 amino acids. The CDR3 loop reads CASSVGLAATDTQYF. As DNA, the CDR3 is TGTGCCAGCAGTGTGGGACTGGCTGCCACAGATACGCAGTATTTT.